The sequence of this T cell receptor (beta chain) was determined in a study of control samples from healthy donors and cancer patients. Assay used: immunoSEQ multiplex PCR; TCRdb lists only in-frame clones, some missing. Of some 120,000 clones listed, 80% to 90% are singletons. V was clipped by 1 base and J by 1 base, with 16 bases between them. CDR1 and CDR2 from the germline V gene are SGHRS and YFSETQ. This CDR3 spans 17 amino acids. Material: blood. V and J are TRBV5-1 and TRBJ2-3, with D perhaps assigned TRBD1 or TRBD2 (6 bases each). The TCR was taken from a man aged 25-45 years in good health. The CDR3 sequence is CASSLFGPGAGTDTQYF. In DNA form, the CDR3 reads TGCGCCAGCAGCTTGTTTGGCCCGGGGGCCGGCACAGATACGCAGTATTTT.